The present T cell receptor (beta chain) was sequenced within a study of vaccination and CD4 T cells after COVID-19. Germline V gene data show CDR1 as MDHEN and CDR2 as SYDVKM. The CDR3 is 12 amino acids. Deletions cut 5 bases from V and 11 bases from J, with 13 bases between. Sequencing of DNA taken from cultured CD4+ T cells relied on the Oncomine TCR Beta short-read assay. TCRdb re-derived calls from the PCR reads in MiXCR, one entry per CDR3 protein. The sample records roughly 10,000 distinct CDR3 sequences, over 25% being singletons. Treatment given: 10-day PBMC culture with coronavirus spike peptide pools or control peptides (ViraFEST assay). With respect to this clonotype: What it recognizes is unknown.

V is TRBV28 and J is TRBJ2-1; D is tentatively TRBD1 or TRBD2 (5 bases each). Sample: CD4+ T cells from blood, cultured in vitro, taken after SARS-CoV-2 vaccination. The clonotype originates from a human donor who had recovered from COVID-19. CDR3 region: CASSPRRDQQFF. CDR3 sequence (DNA): TGTGCCAGCAGTCCGCGCCGGGACCAGCAGTTCTTC.